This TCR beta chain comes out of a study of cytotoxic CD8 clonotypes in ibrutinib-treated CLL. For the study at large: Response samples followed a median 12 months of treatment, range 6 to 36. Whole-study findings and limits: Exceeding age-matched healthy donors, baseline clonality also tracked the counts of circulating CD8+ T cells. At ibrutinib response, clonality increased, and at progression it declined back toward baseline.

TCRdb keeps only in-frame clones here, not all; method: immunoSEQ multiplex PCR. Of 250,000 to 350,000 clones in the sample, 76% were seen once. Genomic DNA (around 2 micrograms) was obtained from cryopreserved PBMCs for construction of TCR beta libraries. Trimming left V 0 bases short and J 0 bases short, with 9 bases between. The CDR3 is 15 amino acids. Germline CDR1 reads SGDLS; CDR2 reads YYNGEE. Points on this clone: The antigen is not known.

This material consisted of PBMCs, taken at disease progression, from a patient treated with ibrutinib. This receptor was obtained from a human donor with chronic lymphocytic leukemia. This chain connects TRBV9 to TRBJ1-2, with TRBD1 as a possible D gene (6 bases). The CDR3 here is CASSVGAGANYGYTF. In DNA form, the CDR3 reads TGTGCCAGCAGCGTAGGGGCAGGGGCTAACTATGGCTACACCTTC.